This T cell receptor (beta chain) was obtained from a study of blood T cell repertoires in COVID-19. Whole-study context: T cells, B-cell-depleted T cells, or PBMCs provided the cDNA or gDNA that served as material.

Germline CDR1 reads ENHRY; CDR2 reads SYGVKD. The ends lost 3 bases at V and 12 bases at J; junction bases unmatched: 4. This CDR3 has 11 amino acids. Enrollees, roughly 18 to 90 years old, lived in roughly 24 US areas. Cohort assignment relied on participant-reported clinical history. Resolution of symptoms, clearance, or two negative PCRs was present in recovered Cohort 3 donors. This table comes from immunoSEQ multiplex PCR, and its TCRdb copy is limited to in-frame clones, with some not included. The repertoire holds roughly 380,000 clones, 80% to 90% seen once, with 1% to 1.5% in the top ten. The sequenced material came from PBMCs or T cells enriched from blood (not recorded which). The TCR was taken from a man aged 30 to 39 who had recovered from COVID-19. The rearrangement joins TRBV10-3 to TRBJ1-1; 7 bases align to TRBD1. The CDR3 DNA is TGTGCCATCAGTGAAGGGGGCCCCTCTTTCTTT. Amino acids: CAISEGGPSFF.